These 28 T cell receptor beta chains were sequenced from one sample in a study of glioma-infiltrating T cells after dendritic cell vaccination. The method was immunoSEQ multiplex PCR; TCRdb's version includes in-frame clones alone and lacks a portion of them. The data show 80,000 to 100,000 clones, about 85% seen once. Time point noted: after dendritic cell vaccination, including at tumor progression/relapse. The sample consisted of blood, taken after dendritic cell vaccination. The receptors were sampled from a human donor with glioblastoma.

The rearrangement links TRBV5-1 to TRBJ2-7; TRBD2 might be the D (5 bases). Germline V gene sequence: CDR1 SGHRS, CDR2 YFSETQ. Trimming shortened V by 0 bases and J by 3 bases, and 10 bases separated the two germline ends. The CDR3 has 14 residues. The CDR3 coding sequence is TGCGCCAGCAGCTTGGGTTGGGAGATCTACGAGCAGTACTTC. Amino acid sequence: CASSLGWEIYEQYF.

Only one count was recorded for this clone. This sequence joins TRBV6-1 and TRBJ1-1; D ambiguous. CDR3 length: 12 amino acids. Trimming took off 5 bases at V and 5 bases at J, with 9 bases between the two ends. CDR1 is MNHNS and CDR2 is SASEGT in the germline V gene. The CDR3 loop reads CASSTQRTEAFF. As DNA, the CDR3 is TGTGCCAGCAGTACTCAACGTACTGAAGCTTTCTTT.

The CDR3 loop reads CASSATSGRPYEQYF. The CDR3 nucleotides read TGTGCCAGCAGTGCGACTAGCGGGAGGCCCTACGAGCAGTACTTC. The chain joins TRBV6-1 to TRBJ2-7; 13 bases agree with TRBD2. With 4 bases clipped from V and 2 bases from J, the junction kept 2 bases outside the gene matches. The CDR3 is made up of 15 amino acids. Germline assignment: CDR1 MNHNS and CDR2 SASEGT.

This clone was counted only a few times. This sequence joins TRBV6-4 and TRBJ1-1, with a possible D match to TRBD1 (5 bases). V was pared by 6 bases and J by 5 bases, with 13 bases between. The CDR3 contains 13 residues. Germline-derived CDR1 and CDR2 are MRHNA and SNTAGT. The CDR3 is CASRRGSGTEAFF. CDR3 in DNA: TGTGCCAGCAGGCGGGGGTCGGGTACTGAAGCTTTCTTT.

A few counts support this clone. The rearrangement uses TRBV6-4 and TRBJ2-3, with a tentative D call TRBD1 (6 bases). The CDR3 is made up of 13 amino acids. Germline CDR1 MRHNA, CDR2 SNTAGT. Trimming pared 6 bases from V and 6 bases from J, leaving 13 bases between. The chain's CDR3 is CASSTGFGDTQYF. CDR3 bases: TGTGCCAGCAGCACAGGGTTTGGCGATACGCAGTATTTT.

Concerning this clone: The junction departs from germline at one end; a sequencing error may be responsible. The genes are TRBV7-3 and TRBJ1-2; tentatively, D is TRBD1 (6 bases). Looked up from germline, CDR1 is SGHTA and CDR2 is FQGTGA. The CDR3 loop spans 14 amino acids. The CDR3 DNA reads TGTGCCGGCAGTCTCCAAGGGGGTCTTGGTGGCTACACCTTC. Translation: CAGSLQGGLGGYTF.

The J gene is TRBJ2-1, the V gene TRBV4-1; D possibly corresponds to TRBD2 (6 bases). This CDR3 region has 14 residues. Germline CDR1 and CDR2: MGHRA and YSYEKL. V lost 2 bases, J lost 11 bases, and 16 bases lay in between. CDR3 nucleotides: TGCGCCAGCAGCCAACTTGTAGCGGTCCAGAAGCAGTTCTTC. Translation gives CASSQLVAVQKQFF.

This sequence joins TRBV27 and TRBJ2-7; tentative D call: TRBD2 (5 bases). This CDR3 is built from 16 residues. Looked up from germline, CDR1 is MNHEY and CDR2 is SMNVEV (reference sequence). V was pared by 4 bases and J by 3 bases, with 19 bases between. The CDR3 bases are TGTGCCAGCAGTTCCCCCTTCGGGGTGGGCAACTACGAGCAGTACTTC. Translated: CASSSPFGVGNYEQYF.

CDR3 protein: CASSLGTGISGELFF. Here the CDR3 DNA reads TGTGCCAGCAGCTTAGGGACAGGGATTTCCGGGGAGCTGTTTTTT. J is TRBJ2-2 and V is TRBV7-6; 8 bases map to TRBD1. Germline lookup yields CDR1 SGHVS and CDR2 FNYEAQ. This CDR3 spans 15 amino acids. V was clipped by 1 base and J by 6 bases; unmatched bases: 4.

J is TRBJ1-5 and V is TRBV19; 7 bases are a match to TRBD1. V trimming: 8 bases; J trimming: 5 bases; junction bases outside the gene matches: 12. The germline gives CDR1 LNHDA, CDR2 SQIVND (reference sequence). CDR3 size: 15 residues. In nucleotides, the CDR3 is TGTGCCAGTTGGTTGACAGGGAGCTTTGATCAGCCCCAGCATTTT. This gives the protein CASWLTGSFDQPQHF.

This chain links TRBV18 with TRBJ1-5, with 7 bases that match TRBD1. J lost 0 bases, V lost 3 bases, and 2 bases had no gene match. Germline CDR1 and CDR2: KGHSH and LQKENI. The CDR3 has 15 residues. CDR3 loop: CASSPRDSSNQPQHF. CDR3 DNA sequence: TGTGCCAGCTCACCCCGGGACAGTAGCAATCAGCCCCAGCATTTT.

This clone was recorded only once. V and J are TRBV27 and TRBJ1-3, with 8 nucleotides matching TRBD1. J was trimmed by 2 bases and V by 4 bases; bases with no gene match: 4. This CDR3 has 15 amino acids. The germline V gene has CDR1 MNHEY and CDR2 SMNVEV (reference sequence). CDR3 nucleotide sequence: TGTGCCAGCAGTTACACACAGGGGGCTGGAAACACCATATATTTT. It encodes CASSYTQGAGNTIYF.

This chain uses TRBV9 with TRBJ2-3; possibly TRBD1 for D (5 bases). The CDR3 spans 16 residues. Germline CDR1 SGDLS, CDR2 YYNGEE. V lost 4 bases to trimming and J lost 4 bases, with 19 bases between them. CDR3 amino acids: CASSPTDMVWADTQYF. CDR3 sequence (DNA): TGTGCCAGCAGCCCCACGGACATGGTGTGGGCAGATACGCAGTATTTT.

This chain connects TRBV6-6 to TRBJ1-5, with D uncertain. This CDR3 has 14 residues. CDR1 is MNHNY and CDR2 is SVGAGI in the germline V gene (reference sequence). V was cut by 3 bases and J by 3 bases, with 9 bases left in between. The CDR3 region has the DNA TGTGCCAGCAGTTATTCGGGAATCAATCAGCCCCAGCATTTT. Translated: CASSYSGINQPQHF.

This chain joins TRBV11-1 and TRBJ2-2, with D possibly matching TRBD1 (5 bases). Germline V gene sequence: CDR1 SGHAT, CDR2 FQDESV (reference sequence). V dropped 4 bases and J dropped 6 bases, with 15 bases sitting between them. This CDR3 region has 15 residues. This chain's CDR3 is CASSWGDDSSGELFF. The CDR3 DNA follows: TGTGCCAGCAGCTGGGGTGATGACAGTTCCGGGGAGCTGTTTTTT.

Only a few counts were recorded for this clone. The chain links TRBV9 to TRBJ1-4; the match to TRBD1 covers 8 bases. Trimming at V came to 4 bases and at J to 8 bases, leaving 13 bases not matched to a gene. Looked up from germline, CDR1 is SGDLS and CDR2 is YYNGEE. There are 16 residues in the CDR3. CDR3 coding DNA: TGTGCCAGCAGCCCCCGGTTGACAGGGGTAGGAGAAAAACTGTTTTTT. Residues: CASSPRLTGVGEKLFF.

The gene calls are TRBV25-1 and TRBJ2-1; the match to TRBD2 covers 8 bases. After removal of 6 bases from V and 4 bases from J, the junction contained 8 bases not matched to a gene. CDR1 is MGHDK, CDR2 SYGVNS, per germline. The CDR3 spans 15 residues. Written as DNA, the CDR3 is TGTGCCAGCAGCAGGACTAGCAGAGGATACAATGAGCAGTTCTTC. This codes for CASSRTSRGYNEQFF. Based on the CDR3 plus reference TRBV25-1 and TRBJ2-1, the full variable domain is EADIYQTPRYLVIGTGKKITLECSQTMGHDKMYWYQQDPGMELHLIHYSYGVNSTEKGDLSSESTVSRIRTEHFPLTLESARPSHTSQYLCASSRTSRGYNEQFFGPGTRLTVL.

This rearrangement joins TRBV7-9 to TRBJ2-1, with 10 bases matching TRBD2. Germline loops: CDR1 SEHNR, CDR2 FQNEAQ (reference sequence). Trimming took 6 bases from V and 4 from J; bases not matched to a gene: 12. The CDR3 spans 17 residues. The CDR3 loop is CASSYPRLAGEYNEQFF. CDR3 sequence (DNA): TGTGCCAGCAGTTACCCGAGGCTAGCGGGGGAGTACAATGAGCAGTTCTTC.

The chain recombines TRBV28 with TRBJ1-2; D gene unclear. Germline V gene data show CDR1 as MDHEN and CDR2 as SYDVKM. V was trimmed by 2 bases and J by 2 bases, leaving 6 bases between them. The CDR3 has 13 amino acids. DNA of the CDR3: TGTGCCAGCAGTTTAACGGTAAACTATGGCTACACCTTC. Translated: CASSLTVNYGYTF.

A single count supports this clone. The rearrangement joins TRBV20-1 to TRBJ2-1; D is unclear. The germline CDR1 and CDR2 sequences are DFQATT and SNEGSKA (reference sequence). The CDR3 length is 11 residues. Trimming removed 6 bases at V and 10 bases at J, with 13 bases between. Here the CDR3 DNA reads TGCAGTGCAGTCAGACTTCGGGAGCAGTTCTTC. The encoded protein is CSAVRLREQFF.

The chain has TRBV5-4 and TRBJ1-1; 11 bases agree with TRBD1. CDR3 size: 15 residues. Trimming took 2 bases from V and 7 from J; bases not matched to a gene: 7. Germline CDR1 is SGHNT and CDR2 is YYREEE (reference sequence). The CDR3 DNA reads TGTGCCAGCAGCTTCCGGGACAGGGGGTGGGATGAAGCTTTCTTT. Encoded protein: CASSFRDRGWDEAFF.

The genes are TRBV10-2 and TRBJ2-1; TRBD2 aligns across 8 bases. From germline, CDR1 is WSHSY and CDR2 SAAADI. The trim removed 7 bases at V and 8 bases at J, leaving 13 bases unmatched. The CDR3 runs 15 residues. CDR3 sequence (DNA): TGCGCCAGCATGGAATTTACGGGAGGGCCATATGAGCAGTTCTTC. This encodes CASMEFTGGPYEQFF.

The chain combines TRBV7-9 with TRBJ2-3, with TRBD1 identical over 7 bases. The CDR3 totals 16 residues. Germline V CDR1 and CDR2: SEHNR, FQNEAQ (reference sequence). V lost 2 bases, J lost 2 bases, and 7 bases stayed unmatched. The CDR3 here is CASSLPRDRLTDTQYF. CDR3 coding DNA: TGTGCCAGCAGCTTACCCCGGGACAGACTCACAGATACGCAGTATTTT.

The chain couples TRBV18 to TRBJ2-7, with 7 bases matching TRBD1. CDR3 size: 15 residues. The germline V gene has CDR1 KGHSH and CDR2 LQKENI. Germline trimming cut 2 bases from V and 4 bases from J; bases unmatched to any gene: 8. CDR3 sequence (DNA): TGTGCCAGCTCACCATCCTTAAGGGGGCAGTACGAGCAGTACTTC. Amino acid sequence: CASSPSLRGQYEQYF.

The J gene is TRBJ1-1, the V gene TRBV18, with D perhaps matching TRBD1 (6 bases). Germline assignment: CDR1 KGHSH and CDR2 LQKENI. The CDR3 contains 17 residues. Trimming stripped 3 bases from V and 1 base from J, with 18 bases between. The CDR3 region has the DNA TGTGCCAGCTCACCCCCGGGGGGGCTTGAGTCGAACACTGAAGCTTTCTTT. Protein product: CASSPPGGLESNTEAFF.

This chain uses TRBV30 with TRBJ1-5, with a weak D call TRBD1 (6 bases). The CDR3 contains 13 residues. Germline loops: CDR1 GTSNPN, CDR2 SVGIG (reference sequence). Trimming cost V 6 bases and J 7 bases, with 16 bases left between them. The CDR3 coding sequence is TGTGCCTGTCAACAGGGTGGAAGACAGCCCCAGCATTTT. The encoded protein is CACQQGGRQPQHF.

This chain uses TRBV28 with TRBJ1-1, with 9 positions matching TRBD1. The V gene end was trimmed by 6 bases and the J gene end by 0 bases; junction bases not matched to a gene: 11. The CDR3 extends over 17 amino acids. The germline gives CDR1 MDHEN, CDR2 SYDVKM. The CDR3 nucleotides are TGTGCCAGCAGCGGATCATGGGGGACAGGGATGAACACTGAAGCTTTCTTT. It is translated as CASSGSWGTGMNTEAFF.

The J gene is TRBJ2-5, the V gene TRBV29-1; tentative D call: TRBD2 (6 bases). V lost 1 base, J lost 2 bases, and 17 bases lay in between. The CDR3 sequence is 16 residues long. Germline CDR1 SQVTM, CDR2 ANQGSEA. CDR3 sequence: CSVEGWGDSLQETQYF. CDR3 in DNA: TGCAGCGTTGAAGGGTGGGGGGATTCACTACAAGAGACCCAGTACTTC.